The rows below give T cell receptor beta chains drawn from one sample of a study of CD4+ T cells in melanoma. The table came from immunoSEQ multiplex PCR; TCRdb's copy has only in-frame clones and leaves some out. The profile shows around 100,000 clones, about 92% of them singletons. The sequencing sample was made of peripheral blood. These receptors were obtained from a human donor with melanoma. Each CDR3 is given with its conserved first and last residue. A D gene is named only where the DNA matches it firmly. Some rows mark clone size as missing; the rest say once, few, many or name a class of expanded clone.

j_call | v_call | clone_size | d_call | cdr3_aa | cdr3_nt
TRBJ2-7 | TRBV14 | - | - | CASSRGAWGYRAEQYF | TGTGCCAGCAGCCGAGGAGCCTGGGGGTATCGTGCCGAGCAGTACTTC
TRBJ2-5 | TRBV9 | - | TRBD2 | CASSVMGGGSETQYF | TGTGCCAGCAGCGTAATGGGGGGAGGGTCAGAGACCCAGTACTTC
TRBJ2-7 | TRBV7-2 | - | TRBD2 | CASSKGLASYEQYF | TGTGCCAGCAGTAAGGGACTAGCCTCCTACGAGCAGTACTTC
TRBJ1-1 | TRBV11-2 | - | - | CASSVTSASFNEAFF | TGTGCCAGCAGCGTTACTTCGGCCTCATTCAATGAAGCTTTCTTT
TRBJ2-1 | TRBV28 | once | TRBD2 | CASSLNGGSNNEQFF | TGTGCCAGCAGTTTGAACGGGGGGTCCAACAATGAGCAGTTCTTC
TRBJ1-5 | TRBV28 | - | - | CASNDRFYSNQPQHF | TGTGCCAGCAACGACAGATTCTATAGCAATCAGCCCCAGCATTTT
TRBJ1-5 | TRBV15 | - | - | CATSRDTGGGQPQHF | TGTGCCACCAGCAGAGATACCGGGGGAGGTCAGCCCCAGCATTTT
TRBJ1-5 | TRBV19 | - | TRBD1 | CASRTGGSNQPQHF | TGTGCCAGTAGGACAGGGGGGAGCAATCAGCCCCAGCATTTT
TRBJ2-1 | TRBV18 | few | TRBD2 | CASSPGIAGGLEQFF | TGTGCCAGCTCACCGGGCATAGCGGGGGGGCTGGAGCAGTTCTTC
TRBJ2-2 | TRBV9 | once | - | CASSPGLANTGELFF | TGTGCCAGCAGCCCTGGACTGGCGAACACCGGGGAGCTGTTTTTT
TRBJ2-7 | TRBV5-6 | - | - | CASSLAGPGPAGYEQYF | TGTGCCAGCAGCTTGGCGGGACCCGGGCCCGCAGGCTACGAGCAGTACTTC
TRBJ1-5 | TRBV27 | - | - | CASSFEGYSNQPQHF | TGTGCCAGCAGTTTTGAGGGATATAGCAATCAGCCCCAGCATTTT
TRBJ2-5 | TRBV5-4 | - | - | CASTEAGGALAQYF | TGTGCCAGCACCGAAGCGGGCGGGGCCCTCGCCCAGTACTTC
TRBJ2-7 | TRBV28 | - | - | CASSLLPSDPYEQYF | TGTGCCAGCAGTCTCCTTCCTAGCGACCCCTACGAGCAGTACTTC
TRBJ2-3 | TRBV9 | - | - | CASSFAGSWADTQYF | TGTGCCAGCAGCTTTGCAGGGAGTTGGGCAGATACGCAGTATTTT
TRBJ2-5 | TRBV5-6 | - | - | CASSFSGSLETQYF | TGTGCCAGCAGCTTCTCCGGAAGTTTGGAGACCCAGTACTTC
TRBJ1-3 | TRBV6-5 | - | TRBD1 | CASSLDREAGNTIYF | TGTGCCAGCAGCCTGGACAGGGAAGCAGGAAACACCATATATTTT
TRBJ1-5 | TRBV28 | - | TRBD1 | CASSFPGQGNQPQHF | TGTGCCAGCAGTTTCCCGGGACAGGGAAATCAGCCCCAGCATTTT
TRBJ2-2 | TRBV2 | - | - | CASSEVRGTGELFF | TGTGCCAGCAGTGAGGTTCGGGGGACCGGGGAGCTGTTTTTT
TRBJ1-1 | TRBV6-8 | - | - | CASSYSKQRGLNTEAFF | TGTGCCAGCAGTTACTCGAAACAGAGGGGACTGAACACTGAAGCTTTCTTT
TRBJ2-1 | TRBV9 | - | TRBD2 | CASSVGTSGYNEQFF | TGTGCCAGCAGCGTTGGGACTAGCGGCTACAATGAGCAGTTCTTC
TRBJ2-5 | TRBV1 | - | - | CTSSSSLAGGVETQYF | TGCACCAGCAGCTCAAGCCTAGCGGGGGGCGTTGAGACCCAGTACTTC
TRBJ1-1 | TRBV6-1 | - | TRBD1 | CASSSIGGRAFF | TGTGCCAGCAGTAGCATAGGGGGCAGAGCTTTCTTT
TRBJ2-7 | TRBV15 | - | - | CATSTKTRVGAGGQYF | TGTGCCACCAGCACCAAAACCCGGGTTGGGGCCGGGGGGCAGTACTTC
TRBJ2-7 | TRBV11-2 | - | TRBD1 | CASSTGPGTGHQYF | TGTGCCAGCAGCACCGGACCCGGGACAGGGCACCAGTACTTC
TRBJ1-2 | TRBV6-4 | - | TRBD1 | CASSEDREEGGYTF | TGTGCCAGCAGTGAGGACAGGGAAGAGGGCGGCTACACCTTC
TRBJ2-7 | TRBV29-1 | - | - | CSVGDNTYEQYF | TGCAGCGTTGGGGACAACACCTACGAGCAGTACTTC
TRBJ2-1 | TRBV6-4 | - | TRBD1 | CASKMDRGNNEQFF | TGTGCCAGCAAGATGGACAGGGGCAACAATGAGCAGTTCTTC
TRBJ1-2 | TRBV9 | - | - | CASSFRDTVKDGYTF | TGTGCCAGCAGCTTCCGGGACACCGTCAAGGATGGCTACACCTTC
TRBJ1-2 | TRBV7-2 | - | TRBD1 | CASRRGGTGFVANYGYTF | TGTGCCAGCAGGAGGGGAGGGACAGGGTTTGTAGCTAACTATGGCTACACCTTC
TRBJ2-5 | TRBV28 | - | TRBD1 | CASSSYRGLETQYF | TGTGCCAGCAGTTCATACAGGGGGCTTGAGACCCAGTACTTC
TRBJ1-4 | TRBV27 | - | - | CASSLSLGGEKLFF | TGTGCCAGCAGTTTATCCCTGGGGGGAGAAAAACTGTTTTTT
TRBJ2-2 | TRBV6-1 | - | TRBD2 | CASRQRGEGGELFF | TGTGCCAGCAGGCAACGGGGGGAAGGCGGGGAGCTGTTTTTT
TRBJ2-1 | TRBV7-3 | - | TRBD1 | CASSTGQGSHNEQFF | TGTGCCAGCAGCACGGGACAGGGAAGCCACAATGAGCAGTTCTTC
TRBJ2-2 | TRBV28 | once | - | CASSTYTGELFF | TGTGCCAGCAGTACCTACACCGGGGAGCTGTTTTTT
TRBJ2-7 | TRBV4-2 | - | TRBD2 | CASSQVASGGQTYEQYF | TGTGCCAGCAGCCAAGTGGCTAGCGGGGGGCAAACCTACGAGCAGTACTTC
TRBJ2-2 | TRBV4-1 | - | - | CASSQDLAGELFF | TGCGCCAGCAGCCAAGATTTGGCCGGGGAGCTGTTTTTT
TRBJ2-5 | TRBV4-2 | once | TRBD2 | CASSQVSGVETQYF | TGTGCCAGCAGCCAAGTTAGCGGGGTGGAGACCCAGTACTTC
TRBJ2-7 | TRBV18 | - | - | CASSPPVSPGEQYF | TGTGCCAGCTCACCACCGGTAAGTCCGGGGGAGCAGTACTTC
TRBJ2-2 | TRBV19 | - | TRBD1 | CASGRGPGELFF | TGTGCCAGTGGAAGGGGGCCCGGGGAGCTGTTTTTT
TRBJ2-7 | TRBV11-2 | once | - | CASSERSSPYEQYF | TGTGCCAGCAGCGAGCGGAGCAGTCCCTACGAGCAGTACTTC
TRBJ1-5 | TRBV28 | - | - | CASIQGGGQPQHF | TGTGCCAGCATTCAGGGTGGAGGTCAGCCCCAGCATTTT
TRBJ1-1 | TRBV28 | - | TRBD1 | CASSLWDREAFF | TGTGCCAGCAGTTTATGGGACAGGGAAGCTTTCTTT
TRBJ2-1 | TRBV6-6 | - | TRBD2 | CASSWGLAGAAGEQFF | TGTGCCAGCAGTTGGGGACTAGCGGGAGCTGCGGGTGAGCAGTTCTTC
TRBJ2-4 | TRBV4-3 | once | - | CASNQGQLEYF | TGCGCCAGCAACCAAGGACAGTTGGAGTACTTC
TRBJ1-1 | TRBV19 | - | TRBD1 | CASFVGTGGMNTEAFF | TGTGCCAGTTTTGTTGGGACAGGGGGAATGAACACTGAAGCTTTCTTT
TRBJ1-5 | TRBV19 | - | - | CASSIDQGTPYSNQPQHF | TGTGCCAGTAGTATAGATCAGGGGACACCTTATAGCAATCAGCCCCAGCATTTT
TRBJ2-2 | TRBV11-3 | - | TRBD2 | CASRSGGLDTGELFF | TGTGCCAGCAGGAGCGGGGGATTAGACACCGGGGAGCTGTTTTTT
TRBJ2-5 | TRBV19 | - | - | CASSIGWTDQETQYF | TGTGCCAGTAGTATAGGTTGGACAGATCAAGAGACCCAGTACTTC
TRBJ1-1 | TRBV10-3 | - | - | CAISDERSPEAFF | TGTGCCATCAGTGACGAAAGGTCCCCCGAAGCTTTCTTT
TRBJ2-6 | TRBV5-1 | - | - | CASSRDRANVLTF | TGCGCCAGCAGCAGGGACAGGGCCAACGTCCTGACTTTC
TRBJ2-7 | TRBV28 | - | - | CASSSGVGLSYEQYF | TGTGCCAGCAGTTCAGGGGTGGGTCTCTCCTACGAGCAGTACTTC
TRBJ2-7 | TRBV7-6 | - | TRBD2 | CASSPGGRPEQYF | TGTGCCAGCAGCCCGGGGGGAAGGCCCGAGCAGTACTTC